These T cell receptor beta chains were read from a single sample in a study of cytomegalovirus exposure and HLA in healthy donors. TCRdb keeps only in-frame clones here, not all; method: immunoSEQ multiplex PCR. The data contain under 200,000 clones, 65% to 90% of them seen just once; the ten biggest clones take up approximately 12%. Sample: PBMCs. These receptor sequences come from a man in his fifties or sixties in good health and CMV-seropositive. The conserved cysteine and the conserved F or W are not part of the CDR3 here. A D gene is named only where the DNA matches it firmly.

cdr3_length,d_call,v_call,cdr3_aa
14,TRBD2,TRBV10-3,AISEGLAGGQETQY
12,TRBD1,TRBV5-1,ASSLDRGPDTQY
13,TRBD2,TRBV9,ASSSSGIPTDTQY
11,-,TRBV5-4,ASSLQVGTEAF
9,-,TRBV13,ASSRDSHQY
12,-,TRBV6-1,ASSEFGGNTEAF
10,-,TRBV7-9,ASSPTEETQY
14,TRBD1,TRBV9,ASSPSQGAFGSPLH
14,TRBD2,TRBV28,ASSLTGTSGSGEQF
13,TRBD1,TRBV14,ASSQTTGRAGGYT
19,-,TRBV19,ASSMNRDLPLGAGRTGELF
11,-,TRBV4-1,ASSQFVIYEQY
14,TRBD2,TRBV5-1,ASKRAGGRTYERQY
13,TRBD1,TRBV4-3,ASSQGDRGSGEQY
14,-,TRBV6-5,ASSYSRPSLQETQY
11,-,TRBV7-2,ASSFDRQKTQY
13,-,TRBV18,ASSPPGHPTYEQY
13,-,TRBV11-2,ASSWTAGLQERAF
11,TRBD2,TRBV11-2,ASSPGGQETQY
12,-,TRBV5-1,ASSLGRRDETQY